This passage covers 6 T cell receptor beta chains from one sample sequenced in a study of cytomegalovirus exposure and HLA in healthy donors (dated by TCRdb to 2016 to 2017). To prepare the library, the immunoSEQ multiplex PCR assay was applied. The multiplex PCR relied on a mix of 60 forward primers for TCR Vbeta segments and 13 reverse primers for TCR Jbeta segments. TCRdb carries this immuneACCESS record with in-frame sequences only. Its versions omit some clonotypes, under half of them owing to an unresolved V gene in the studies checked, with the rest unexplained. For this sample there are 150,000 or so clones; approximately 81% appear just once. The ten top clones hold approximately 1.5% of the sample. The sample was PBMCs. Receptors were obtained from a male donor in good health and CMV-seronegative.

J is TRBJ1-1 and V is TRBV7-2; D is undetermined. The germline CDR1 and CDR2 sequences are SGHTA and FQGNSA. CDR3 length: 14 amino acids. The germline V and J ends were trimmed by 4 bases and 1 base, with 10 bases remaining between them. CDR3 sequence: CASSSAPRNTEAFF. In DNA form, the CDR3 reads TGTGCCAGCAGCTCCGCCCCTAGGAACACTGAAGCTTTCTTT.

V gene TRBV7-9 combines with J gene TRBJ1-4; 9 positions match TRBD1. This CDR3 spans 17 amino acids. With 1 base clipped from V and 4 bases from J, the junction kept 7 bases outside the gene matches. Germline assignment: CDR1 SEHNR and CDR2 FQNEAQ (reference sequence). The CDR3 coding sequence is TGTGCCAGCAGCTTAGTTACAGGGGGCTGGAGTAATGAAAAACTGTTTTTT. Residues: CASSLVTGGWSNEKLFF.

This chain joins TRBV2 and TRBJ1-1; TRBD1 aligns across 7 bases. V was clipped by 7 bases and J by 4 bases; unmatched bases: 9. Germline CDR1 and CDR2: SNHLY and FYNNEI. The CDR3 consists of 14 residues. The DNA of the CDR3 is TGTGCCAGCACCTTCGACAGGGTTGGCACTGAAGCTTTCTTT. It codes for CASTFDRVGTEAFF.

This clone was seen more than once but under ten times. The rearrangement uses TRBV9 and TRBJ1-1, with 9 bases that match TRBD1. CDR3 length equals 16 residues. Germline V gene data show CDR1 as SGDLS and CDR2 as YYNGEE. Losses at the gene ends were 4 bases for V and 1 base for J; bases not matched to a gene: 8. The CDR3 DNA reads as TGTGCCAGCAGCCCCGGGACAGGGAAGGGGAACACTGAAGCTTTCTTT. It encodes CASSPGTGKGNTEAFF.

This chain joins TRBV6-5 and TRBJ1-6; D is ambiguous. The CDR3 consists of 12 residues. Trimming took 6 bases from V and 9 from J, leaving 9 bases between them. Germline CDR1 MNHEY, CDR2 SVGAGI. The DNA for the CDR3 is TGTGCCAGCAGCTCACCTAGTTCACCCCTCCACTTT. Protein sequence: CASSSPSSPLHF.

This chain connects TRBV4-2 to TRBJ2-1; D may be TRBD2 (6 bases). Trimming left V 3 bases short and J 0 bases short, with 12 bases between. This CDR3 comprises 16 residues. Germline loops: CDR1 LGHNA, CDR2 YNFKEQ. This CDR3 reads CASSHTSGSSYNEQFF. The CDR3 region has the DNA TGTGCCAGCAGCCATACTTCCGGGAGCTCCTACAATGAGCAGTTCTTC.